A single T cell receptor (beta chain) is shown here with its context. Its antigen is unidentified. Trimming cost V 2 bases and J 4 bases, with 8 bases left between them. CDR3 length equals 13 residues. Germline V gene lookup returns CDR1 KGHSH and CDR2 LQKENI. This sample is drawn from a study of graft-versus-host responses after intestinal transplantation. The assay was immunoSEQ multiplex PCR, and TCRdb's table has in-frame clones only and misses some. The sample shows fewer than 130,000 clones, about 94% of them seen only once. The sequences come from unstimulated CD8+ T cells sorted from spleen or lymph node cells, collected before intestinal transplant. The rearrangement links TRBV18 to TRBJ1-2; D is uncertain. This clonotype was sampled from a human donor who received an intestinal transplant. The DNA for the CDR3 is TGTGCCAGCTCACCAAAGGCCGCCTATGGCTACACCTTC. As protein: CASSPKAAYGYTF.